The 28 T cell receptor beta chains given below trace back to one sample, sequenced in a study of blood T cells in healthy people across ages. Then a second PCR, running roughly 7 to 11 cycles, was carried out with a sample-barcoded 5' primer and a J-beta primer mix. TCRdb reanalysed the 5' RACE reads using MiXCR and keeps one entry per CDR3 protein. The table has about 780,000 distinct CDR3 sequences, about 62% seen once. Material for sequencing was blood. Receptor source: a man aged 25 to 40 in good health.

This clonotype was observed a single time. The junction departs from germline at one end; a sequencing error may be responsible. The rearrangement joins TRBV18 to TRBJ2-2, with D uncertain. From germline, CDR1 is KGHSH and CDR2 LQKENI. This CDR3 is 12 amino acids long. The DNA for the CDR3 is TGTGCCAGCTCATCACCTTCCCGGGAGCTGTTTTTT. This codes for CASSSPSRELFF.

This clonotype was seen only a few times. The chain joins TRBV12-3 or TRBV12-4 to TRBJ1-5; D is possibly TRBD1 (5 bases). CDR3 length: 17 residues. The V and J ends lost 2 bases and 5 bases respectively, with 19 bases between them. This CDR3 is CASSLYTWGRNYQPQHF. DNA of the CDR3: TGTGCCAGCAGTTTATACACCTGGGGCAGGAATTATCAGCCCCAGCATTTT.

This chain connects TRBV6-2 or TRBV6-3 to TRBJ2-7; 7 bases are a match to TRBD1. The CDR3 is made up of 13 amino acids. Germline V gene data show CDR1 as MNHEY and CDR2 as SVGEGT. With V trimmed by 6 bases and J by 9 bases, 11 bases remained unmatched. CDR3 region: CASRQVDRPMQYF. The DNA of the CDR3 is TGTGCCAGCAGACAAGTGGACAGGCCTATGCAGTACTTC.

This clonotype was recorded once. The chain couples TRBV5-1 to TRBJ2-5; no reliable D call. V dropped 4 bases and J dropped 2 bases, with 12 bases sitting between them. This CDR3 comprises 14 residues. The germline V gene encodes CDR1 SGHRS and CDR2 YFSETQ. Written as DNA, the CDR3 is TGCGCCAGCAGCGGAGTAGAGCGTCAAGAGACCCAGTACTTC. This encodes CASSGVERQETQYF.

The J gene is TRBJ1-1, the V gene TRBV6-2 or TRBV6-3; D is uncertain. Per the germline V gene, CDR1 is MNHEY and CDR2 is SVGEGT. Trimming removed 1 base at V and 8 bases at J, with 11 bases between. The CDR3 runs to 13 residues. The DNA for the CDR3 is TGTGCCAGCAGTTACTTCCATTCGTTAGAAGCTTTCTTT. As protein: CASSYFHSLEAFF.

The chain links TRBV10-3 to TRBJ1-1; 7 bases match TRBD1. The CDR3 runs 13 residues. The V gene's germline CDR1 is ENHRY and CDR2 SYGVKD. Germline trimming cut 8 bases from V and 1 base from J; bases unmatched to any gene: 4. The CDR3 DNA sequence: TGTGCCATCCGAAGGGGGCAGAACACTGAAGCTTTCTTT. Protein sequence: CAIRRGQNTEAFF.

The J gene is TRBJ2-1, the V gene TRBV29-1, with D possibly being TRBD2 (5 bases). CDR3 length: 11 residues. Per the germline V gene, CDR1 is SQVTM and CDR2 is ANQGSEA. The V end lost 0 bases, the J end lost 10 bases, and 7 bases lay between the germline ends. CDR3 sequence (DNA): TGCAGCGTTGAAGATCGGGAAGAGCAGTTCTTC. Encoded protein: CSVEDREEQFF.

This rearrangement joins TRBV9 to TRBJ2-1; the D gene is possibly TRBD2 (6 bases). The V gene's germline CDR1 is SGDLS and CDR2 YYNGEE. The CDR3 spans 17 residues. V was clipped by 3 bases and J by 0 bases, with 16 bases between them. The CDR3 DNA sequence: TGTGCCAGCAGCGCCGGTGGTAGGGGACTCTCCTACAATGAGCAGTTCTTC. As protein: CASSAGGRGLSYNEQFF.

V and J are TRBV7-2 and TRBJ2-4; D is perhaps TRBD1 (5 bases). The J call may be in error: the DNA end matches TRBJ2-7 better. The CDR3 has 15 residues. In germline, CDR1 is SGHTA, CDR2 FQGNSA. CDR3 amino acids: CASSFPRAGTYEQYF. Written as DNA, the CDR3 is TGTGCCAGCAGCTTCCCTCGAGCAGGGACCTACGAGCAGTACTTC.

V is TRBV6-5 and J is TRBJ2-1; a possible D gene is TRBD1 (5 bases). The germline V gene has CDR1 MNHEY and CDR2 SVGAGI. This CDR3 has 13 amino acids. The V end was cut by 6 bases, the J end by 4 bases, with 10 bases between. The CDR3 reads CASSRQTYNEQFF. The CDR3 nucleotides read TGTGCCAGCAGCAGACAGACGTACAATGAGCAGTTCTTC.

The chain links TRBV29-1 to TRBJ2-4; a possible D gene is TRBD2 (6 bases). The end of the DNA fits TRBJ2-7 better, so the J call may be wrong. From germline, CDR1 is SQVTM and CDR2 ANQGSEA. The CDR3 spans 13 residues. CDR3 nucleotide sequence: TGCAGCGCCACCGGGACTGCCGTCTACGAGCAGTACTTC. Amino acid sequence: CSATGTAVYEQYF.

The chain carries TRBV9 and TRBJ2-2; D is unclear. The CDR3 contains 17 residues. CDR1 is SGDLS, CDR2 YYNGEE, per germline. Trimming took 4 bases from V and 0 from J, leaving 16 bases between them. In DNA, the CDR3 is TGTGCCAGCAGCCCAACCTCGGACGGATCGAACACCGGGGAGCTGTTTTTT. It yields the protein CASSPTSDGSNTGELFF. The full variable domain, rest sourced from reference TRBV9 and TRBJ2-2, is DSGVTQTPKHLITATGQRVTLRCSPRSGDLSVYWYQQSLDQGLQFLIQYYNGEERAKGNILERFSAQQFPDLHSELNLSSLELGDSALYFCASSPTSDGSNTGELFFGEGSRLTVL.

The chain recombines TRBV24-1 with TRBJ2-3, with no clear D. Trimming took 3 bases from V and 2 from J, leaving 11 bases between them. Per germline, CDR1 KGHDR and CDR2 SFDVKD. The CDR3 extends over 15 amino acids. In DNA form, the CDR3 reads TGTGCCACCAGTGATCCGAGGTCAATCACAGATACGCAGTATTTT. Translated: CATSDPRSITDTQYF.

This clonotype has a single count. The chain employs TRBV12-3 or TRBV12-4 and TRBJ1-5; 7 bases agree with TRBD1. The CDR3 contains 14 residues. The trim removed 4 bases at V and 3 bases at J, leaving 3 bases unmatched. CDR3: CASSWGQFNQPQHF. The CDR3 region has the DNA TGTGCCAGCAGTTGGGGACAGTTCAATCAGCCCCAGCATTTT.

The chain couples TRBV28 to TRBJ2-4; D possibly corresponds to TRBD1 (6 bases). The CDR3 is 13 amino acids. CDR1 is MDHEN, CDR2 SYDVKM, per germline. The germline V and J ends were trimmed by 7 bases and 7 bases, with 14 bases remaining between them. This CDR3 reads CASNPTGRNIQYF. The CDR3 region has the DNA TGTGCCAGCAATCCAACAGGGCGGAACATTCAGTACTTC.

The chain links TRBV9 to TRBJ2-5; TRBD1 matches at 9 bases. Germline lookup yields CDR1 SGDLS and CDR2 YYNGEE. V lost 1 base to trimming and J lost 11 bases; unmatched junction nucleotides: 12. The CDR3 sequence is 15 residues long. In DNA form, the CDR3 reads TGTGCCAGCAGCGTAAGGGACAGGGAGTACAATGAGCAGTACTTC. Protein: CASSVRDREYNEQYF.

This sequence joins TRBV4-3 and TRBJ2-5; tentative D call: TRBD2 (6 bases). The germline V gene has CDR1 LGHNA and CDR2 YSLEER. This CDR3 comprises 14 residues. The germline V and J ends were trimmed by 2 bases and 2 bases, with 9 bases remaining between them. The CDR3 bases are TGCGCCAGCAGCCAAATTGGACTACAAGAGACCCAGTACTTC. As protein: CASSQIGLQETQYF.

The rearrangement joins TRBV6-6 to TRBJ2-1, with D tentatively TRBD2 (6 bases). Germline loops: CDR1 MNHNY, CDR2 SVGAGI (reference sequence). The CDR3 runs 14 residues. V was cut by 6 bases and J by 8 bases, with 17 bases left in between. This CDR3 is CASSQMWGGDEQFF. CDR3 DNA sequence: TGTGCCAGCAGCCAAATGTGGGGAGGTGATGAGCAGTTCTTC.

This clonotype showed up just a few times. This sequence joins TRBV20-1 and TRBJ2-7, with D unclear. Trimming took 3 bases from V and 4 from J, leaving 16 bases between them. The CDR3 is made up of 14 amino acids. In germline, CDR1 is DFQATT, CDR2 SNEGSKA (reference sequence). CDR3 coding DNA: TGCAGTGCTAGGGATTTTGGTCACTCTTACGAGCAGTACTTC. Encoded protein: CSARDFGHSYEQYF.

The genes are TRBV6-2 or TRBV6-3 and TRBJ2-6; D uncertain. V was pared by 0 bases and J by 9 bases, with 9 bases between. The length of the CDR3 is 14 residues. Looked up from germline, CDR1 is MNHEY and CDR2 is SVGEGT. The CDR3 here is CASSYSRQINVLTF. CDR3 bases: TGTGCCAGCAGTTACTCGAGGCAGATCAACGTCCTGACTTTC.

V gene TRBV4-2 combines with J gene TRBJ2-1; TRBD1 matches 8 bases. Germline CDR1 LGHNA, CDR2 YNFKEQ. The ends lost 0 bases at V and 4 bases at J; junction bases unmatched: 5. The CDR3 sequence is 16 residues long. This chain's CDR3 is CASSQEGQVRYNEQFF. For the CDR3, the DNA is TGTGCCAGCAGCCAAGAGGGACAGGTTAGATACAATGAGCAGTTCTTC.

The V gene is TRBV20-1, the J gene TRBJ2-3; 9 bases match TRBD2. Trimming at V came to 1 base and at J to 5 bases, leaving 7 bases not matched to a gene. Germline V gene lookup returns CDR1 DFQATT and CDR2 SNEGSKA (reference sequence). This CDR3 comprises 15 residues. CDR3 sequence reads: CSARGLAGMKDTQYF. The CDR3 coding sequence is TGCAGTGCTAGAGGGCTAGCGGGGATGAAAGATACGCAGTATTTT.

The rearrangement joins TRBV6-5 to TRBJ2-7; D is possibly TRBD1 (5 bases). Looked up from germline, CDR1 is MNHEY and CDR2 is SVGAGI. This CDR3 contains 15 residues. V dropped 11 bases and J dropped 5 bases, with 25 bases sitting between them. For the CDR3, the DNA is TGTGCCGGGATTGGTCCCCGAGTCGGACACCACGAGCAGTACTTC. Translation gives CAGIGPRVGHHEQYF.

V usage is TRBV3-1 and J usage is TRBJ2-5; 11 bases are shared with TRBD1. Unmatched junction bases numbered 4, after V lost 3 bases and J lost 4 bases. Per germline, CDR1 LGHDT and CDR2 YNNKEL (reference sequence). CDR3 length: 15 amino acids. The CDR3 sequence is CASSHLGQGAETQYF. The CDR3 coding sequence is TGTGCCAGCAGCCATCTTGGACAGGGGGCAGAGACCCAGTACTTC.

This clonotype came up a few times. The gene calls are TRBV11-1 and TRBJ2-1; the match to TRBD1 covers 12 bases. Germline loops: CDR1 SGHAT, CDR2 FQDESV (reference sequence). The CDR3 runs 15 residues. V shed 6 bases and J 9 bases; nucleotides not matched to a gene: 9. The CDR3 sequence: CASRPGTGGLIEQFF. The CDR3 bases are TGTGCCAGCAGACCCGGGACAGGGGGCTTGATTGAGCAGTTCTTC.

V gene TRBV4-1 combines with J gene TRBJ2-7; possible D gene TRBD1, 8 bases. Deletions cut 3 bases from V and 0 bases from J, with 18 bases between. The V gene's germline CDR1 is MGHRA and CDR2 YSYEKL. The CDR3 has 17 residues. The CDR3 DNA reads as TGCGCCAGCAGCCAGCTACAGGGGGGGAGAAGCTCCTACGAGCAGTACTTC. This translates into CASSQLQGGRSSYEQYF.

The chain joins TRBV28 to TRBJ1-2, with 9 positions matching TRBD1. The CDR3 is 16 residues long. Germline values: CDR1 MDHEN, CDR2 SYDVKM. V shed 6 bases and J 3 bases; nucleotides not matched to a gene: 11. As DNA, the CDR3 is TGTGCCAGCAGCTGGACAGGGGACGGGCTTGACTATGGCTACACCTTC. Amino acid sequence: CASSWTGDGLDYGYTF.

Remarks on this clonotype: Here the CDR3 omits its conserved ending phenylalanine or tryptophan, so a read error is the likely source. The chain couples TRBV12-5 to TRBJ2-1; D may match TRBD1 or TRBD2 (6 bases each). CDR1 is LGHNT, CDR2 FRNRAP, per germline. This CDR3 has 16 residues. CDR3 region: CAPEGYGGGSYNEQFS. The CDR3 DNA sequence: TGTGCCCCCGAGGGGTACGGAGGGGGCTCCTACAATGAGCAGTTCTCC.